This is a list of T cell receptor beta chains from one sample in a study of T cell responses to AZD1222 COVID-19 vaccine. Libraries were prepared by immunoSEQ multiplex PCR; TCRdb keeps only in-frame clonotypes and omits some of them. The table has 100,000 to 150,000 clones, 90% seen once; the top ten hold 4.4%. The specimen comprised peripheral blood, sampled on day 0 of MenACWY control vaccination. Receptors originate from an adult in good health. CDR3s include the opening cysteine and the closing phenylalanine or tryptophan. The D gene is left open where the match is weak. A row's size may be missing; if present it is once, few, many or a size class.

>13|TRBV29-1|TRBJ2-1|NA|NA
CSVARGAGNEQFF
TGCAGCGTTGCTCGGGGGGCAGGGAATGAGCAGTTCTTC
>15|TRBV4-2|TRBJ2-2|NA|NA
CASSQRGRDTGELFF
TGTGCCAGCAGCCAACGGGGCCGTGACACCGGGGAGCTGTTTTTT
>15|TRBV9|TRBJ2-5|NA|TRBD1
CASSPGDRIQETQYF
TGTGCCAGCAGCCCAGGGGACAGGATCCAAGAGACCCAGTACTTC
>16|TRBV5-8|TRBJ1-4|NA|NA
CASSLELLGTNEKLFF
TGTGCCAGCAGCTTGGAGTTACTTGGGACTAATGAAAAACTGTTTTTT
>17|TRBV7-2|TRBJ2-1|NA|TRBD2
CASSLAQLAGAYNEQFF
TGTGCCAGCAGCTTAGCGCAACTAGCGGGAGCTTACAATGAGCAGTTCTTC
>14|TRBV28|TRBJ1-2|NA|NA
CASSFLPLSTGYTF
TGTGCCAGCAGTTTTCTCCCGTTGTCTACCGGGTACACCTTC
>17|TRBV6-2/TRBV6-3|TRBJ1-1|NA|TRBD1
CASSYSPPDREWAEAFF
TGTGCCAGCAGTTACTCGCCCCCGGACAGGGAGTGGGCTGAAGCTTTCTTT
>15|TRBV5-4|TRBJ2-7|NA|NA
CASSPSGTLSYEQYF
TGTGCCAGCAGTCCAAGCGGGACACTCTCCTACGAGCAGTACTTC
>14|TRBV18|TRBJ1-2|once|TRBD1
CASSPGQGALGYTF
TGTGCCAGCTCACCGGGACAGGGGGCGCTGGGCTACACCTTC
>16|TRBV6-5|TRBJ2-3|once|TRBD1
CASSYGQAISTDTQYF
TGTGCCAGCAGTTATGGACAGGCCATTAGCACAGATACGCAGTATTTT
>14|TRBV3-1/TRBV3-2|TRBJ2-1|NA|NA
CASSHTLPPNEQFF
TGTGCCAGCAGCCATACACTCCCTCCAAATGAGCAGTTCTTC
>14|TRBV11-3|TRBJ2-1|NA|NA
CASSLSTVYNEQFF
TGTGCCAGCAGCTTATCGACAGTCTACAATGAGCAGTTCTTC
>15|TRBV13|TRBJ1-1|NA|NA
CASSSRGRMNTEAFF
TGTGCCAGCAGCTCAAGGGGACGGATGAACACTGAAGCTTTCTTT
>18|TRBV7-6|TRBJ2-2|NA|TRBD2
CASSLAPDGGVDTGELFF
TGTGCCAGCAGCTTAGCGCCCGACGGGGGGGTCGACACCGGGGAGCTGTTTTTT
>17|TRBV27|TRBJ2-3|NA|TRBD2
CASSPRGRLAGTDTQYF
TGTGCCAGCAGTCCCCGAGGTAGACTAGCGGGCACAGATACGCAGTATTTT
>12|TRBV2|TRBJ2-5|once|NA
CASRQVGETQYF
TGTGCCAGCAGACAAGTAGGAGAGACCCAGTACTTC
>15|TRBV7-9|TRBJ1-2|NA|TRBD1
CASSLAGTGYYGYTF
TGTGCCAGCAGCTTAGCGGGGACAGGGTACTATGGCTACACCTTC
>14|TRBV6-5|TRBJ1-4|NA|NA
CASSYSGLNEKLFF
TGTGCCAGCAGTTACTCGGGCCTTAATGAAAAACTGTTTTTT
>14|TRBV7-8|TRBJ1-5|NA|NA
CASSLRDSNQPQHF
TGTGCCAGCAGCCTCCGGGACAGCAATCAGCCCCAGCATTTT
>16|TRBV6-5|TRBJ1-1|NA|NA
CASSYSKTAVNTEAFF
TGTGCCAGCAGTTACTCCAAGACAGCTGTGAACACTGAAGCTTTCTTT
>12|TRBV25-1|TRBJ1-1|NA|NA
CASRGTNTEAFF
TGTGCCAGCAGAGGGACGAACACTGAAGCTTTCTTT
>14|TRBV7-9|TRBJ2-7|NA|NA
CASSSDRSSYEQYF
TGTGCCAGCAGCTCTGACAGGAGCTCCTACGAGCAGTACTTC
>16|TRBV10-2|TRBJ2-5|NA|TRBD1
CASSETGQGARETQYF
TGCGCCAGCAGTGAGACCGGACAGGGGGCGCGGGAGACCCAGTACTTC
>16|TRBV28|TRBJ2-1|NA|TRBD2
CASSSPRSGRINEQFF
TGTGCCAGCAGTTCCCCCAGAAGCGGGAGAATTAATGAGCAGTTCTTC
>14|TRBV6-4|TRBJ2-1|NA|NA
CASSDGTTYNEQFF
TGTGCCAGCAGTGACGGGACAACATACAATGAGCAGTTCTTC
>14|TRBV7-9|TRBJ1-1|NA|NA
CASSLQGADTEAFF
TGTGCCAGCAGCTTACAGGGAGCGGACACTGAAGCTTTCTTT
>16|TRBV7-9|TRBJ1-5|NA|NA
CASSGPGTDSNQPQHF
TGTGCCAGCAGCGGACCCGGGACGGATAGCAATCAGCCCCAGCATTTT
>13|TRBV9|TRBJ2-7|NA|NA
CASARGRGYEQYF
TGTGCCAGCGCTCGGGGTCGGGGCTACGAGCAGTACTTC
>16|TRBV4-1|TRBJ1-1|once|NA
CASSQGRRAGNTEAFF
TGCGCCAGCAGCCAAGGTCGACGGGCAGGGAACACTGAAGCTTTCTTT
>15|TRBV5-4|TRBJ1-6|NA|NA
CASSPRSGYNSPLHF
TGTGCCAGCAGTCCCAGGTCAGGGTATAATTCACCCCTCCACTTT
>13|TRBV27|TRBJ2-7|once|NA
CASSSRLGYEQYF
TGTGCCAGCAGTTCTCGACTAGGGTACGAGCAGTACTTC
>15|TRBV3-1/TRBV3-2|TRBJ2-3|NA|NA
CASSPLLASTDTQYF
TGTGCCAGCAGCCCTTTACTAGCTAGCACAGATACGCAGTATTTT
>13|TRBV29-1|TRBJ2-1|medium-sized|NA
CSVERDNYNEQFF
TGCAGCGTTGAAAGGGACAACTACAATGAGCAGTTCTTC
>19|TRBV18|TRBJ2-2|once|TRBD1
CASSPRGQGVGTNTGELFF
TGTGCCAGCTCACCCCGGGGACAGGGGGTAGGAACGAACACCGGGGAGCTGTTTTTT
>15|TRBV18|TRBJ2-7|NA|NA
CASSPRGPSSYEQYF
TGTGCCAGCTCACCGAGGGGCCCCAGCTCCTACGAGCAGTACTTC
>15|TRBV6-6|TRBJ2-1|NA|TRBD2
CASRGTSPSYNEQFF
TGTGCCAGCAGGGGGACTAGCCCCTCCTACAATGAGCAGTTCTTC
>15|TRBV7-3|TRBJ2-4|NA|TRBD1
CASSSPDRGSNIQYF
TGTGCCAGCAGCTCTCCGGACAGGGGATCTAACATTCAGTACTTC
>17|TRBV19|TRBJ2-7|NA|NA
CASSIEGGAPSTYEQYF
TGTGCCAGTAGTATAGAAGGGGGAGCGCCAAGCACCTACGAGCAGTACTTC
>13|TRBV6-5|TRBJ2-3|NA|NA
CASSRQSTDTQYF
TGTGCCAGCAGCCGACAGAGCACAGATACGCAGTATTTT
>13|TRBV28|TRBJ2-4|NA|NA
CARSGETENIQYF
TGTGCCCGGAGTGGGGAAACCGAGAACATTCAGTACTTC
>15|TRBV5-1|TRBJ2-1|NA|TRBD2
CASTHTSGRGDEQFF
TGCGCCAGCACCCATACTAGCGGGAGGGGTGATGAGCAGTTCTTC
>15|TRBV2|TRBJ1-1|NA|NA
CASSFAELRLTEAFF
TGTGCCAGCAGTTTCGCCGAATTGAGACTCACTGAAGCTTTCTTT
>14|TRBV18|TRBJ2-1|NA|TRBD2
CASSQPSGENEQFF
TGTGCCAGCTCCCAACCTAGCGGGGAGAATGAGCAGTTCTTC
>14|TRBV27|TRBJ2-1|NA|TRBD1
CASKTLGTDNEQFF
TGTGCCAGCAAAACCCTCGGGACAGACAATGAGCAGTTCTTC
>16|TRBV15|TRBJ2-3|NA|TRBD2
CATSRVAGAPTDTQYF
TGTGCCACCAGCAGAGTAGCGGGGGCCCCCACAGATACGCAGTATTTT
>17|TRBV14|TRBJ2-2|NA|NA
CASSQDLAGIGTGELFF
TGTGCCAGCAGCCAAGATCTGGCGGGTATTGGTACCGGGGAGCTGTTTTTT
>15|TRBV5-8|TRBJ1-2|NA|TRBD1
CASSLAPDRGYGYTF
TGTGCCAGCAGCTTGGCCCCGGACAGGGGCTATGGCTACACCTTC
>13|TRBV7-2|TRBJ1-2|NA|NA
CASSPWGSYGYTF
TGTGCCAGCAGCCCCTGGGGCAGCTATGGCTACACCTTC
>15|TRBV7-2|TRBJ2-5|NA|TRBD2
CASSLAGLARETQYF
TGTGCCAGCAGCTTAGCCGGACTAGCACGGGAGACCCAGTACTTC
>19|TRBV12-5|TRBJ2-3|once|TRBD2
CASGLDLGLAGDGTDTQYF
TGTGCTAGTGGTTTGGACCTGGGACTAGCGGGAGACGGCACAGATACGCAGTATTTT
>13|TRBV6-2/TRBV6-3|TRBJ2-1|NA|NA
CASSRDSYNEQFF
TGTGCCAGCAGTCGGGACTCCTACAATGAGCAGTTCTTC
>15|TRBV7-3|TRBJ2-7|NA|TRBD1
CASSVGTGSSYEQYF
TGTGCCAGCAGTGTAGGGACAGGGTCCTCCTACGAGCAGTACTTC
>13|TRBV29-1|TRBJ2-5|NA|TRBD2
CSVAGGAGETQYF
TGCAGCGTTGCGGGGGGGGCCGGGGAGACCCAGTACTTC
>16|TRBV9|TRBJ2-5|NA|TRBD2
CASSAGTSGGGETQYF
TGTGCCAGCAGCGCCGGGACTAGCGGCGGCGGGGAGACCCAGTACTTC
>18|TRBV7-8|TRBJ1-2|NA|NA
CASSPSEGAVDSLYGYTF
TGTGCCAGCAGCCCATCCGAGGGCGCAGTTGATTCCCTCTATGGCTACACCTTC
>14|TRBV27|TRBJ1-5|NA|NA
CASSSSDSNQPQHF
TGTGCCAGCAGTTCCAGCGATAGCAATCAGCCCCAGCATTTT